One sample yielded the 23 T cell receptor beta chains listed below, sequenced in a study of OX40 agonist ivuxolimab in advanced cancers. The assay was immunoSEQ multiplex PCR, and TCRdb's table has in-frame clones only and misses some. Found here are more than 65,000 clones, roughly 88% of them singletons; the top ten hold 0.65% to 0.8%. Sequencing was performed on CD4+ or CD8+ T cells sorted from blood, taken in a trial of the OX40 agonist ivuxolimab. These receptors came from an adult with an advanced solid tumor such as melanoma, head and neck, liver or kidney cancer.

V is TRBV6-5 and J is TRBJ2-7, with TRBD1 identical over 8 bases. The CDR3 consists of 12 residues. The germline V gene has CDR1 MNHEY and CDR2 SVGAGI. V shed 6 bases and J 6 bases; nucleotides not matched to a gene: 4. In DNA, the CDR3 is TGTGCCAGCAGCCGGACAGGGTCCGAGCAGTACTTC. Its protein is CASSRTGSEQYF.

The chain carries TRBV6-1 and TRBJ2-5; D remains ambiguous. V shed 0 bases and J shed 5 bases, with 16 bases lying between them. CDR1 is MNHNS and CDR2 is SASEGT in the germline V gene. The CDR3 is made up of 16 amino acids. In nucleotides, the CDR3 is TGTGCCAGCAGTGAAGCGCTAGGTCTACTCCGGGAGACCCAGTACTTC. Amino acids: CASSEALGLLRETQYF.

V gene TRBV4-1 combines with J gene TRBJ1-4, with D tentatively TRBD1 (5 bases). The CDR3 totals 17 residues. The V gene lost 1 base and the J gene lost 1 base, with 13 bases spanning the gap. CDR1 is MGHRA and CDR2 is YSYEKL in the germline V gene. The CDR3 nucleotides read TGCGCCAGCAGCCAAGGGGGGGGAGGGGTAACTAATGAAAAACTGTTTTTT. Its translation is CASSQGGGGVTNEKLFF.

The genes are TRBV30 and TRBJ1-2; D remains unclear. CDR3 size: 15 residues. Germline V gene lookup returns CDR1 GTSNPN and CDR2 SVGIG (reference sequence). The germline V and J ends were trimmed by 0 bases and 2 bases, with 13 bases remaining between them. CDR3 coding DNA: TGTGCCTGGAGTGTACTATGGAGGGAGAACTATGGCTACACCTTC. As protein: CAWSVLWRENYGYTF.

The V gene is TRBV5-5, the J gene TRBJ1-1; the D gene is possibly TRBD1 (5 bases). Trimming took off 2 bases at V and 6 bases at J, with 14 bases between the two ends. In germline, CDR1 is SGHKS, CDR2 YYEKEE (reference sequence). The CDR3 totals 14 residues. This chain's CDR3 is CASSLVAGGAEAFF. DNA of the CDR3: TGTGCCAGCAGCTTAGTAGCAGGAGGGGCTGAAGCTTTCTTT.

This clone showed up just once. V is TRBV28 and J is TRBJ1-1, with 9 bases lining up with TRBD1. There are 15 residues in the CDR3. V shed 6 bases, J shed 3 bases, and the junction held 8 bases outside the gene matches. Germline CDR1 reads MDHEN; CDR2 reads SYDVKM. The CDR3, as DNA: TGTGCCAGCAGCCTAGTCGGACAGGGGTACACTGAAGCTTTCTTT. This translates into CASSLVGQGYTEAFF.

The rearrangement joins TRBV6-1 to TRBJ1-1; perhaps TRBD1 as D (6 bases). Germline V gene lookup returns CDR1 MNHNS and CDR2 SASEGT. The CDR3 has 15 amino acids. Trimming shortened V by 7 bases and J by 1 base, and 16 bases separated the two germline ends. The CDR3: CASTSGRGQNTEAFF. The CDR3 nucleotides are TGTGCCAGCACCTCCGGTAGGGGACAGAACACTGAAGCTTTCTTT.

V is TRBV27 and J is TRBJ1-1, with D possibly being TRBD1 (5 bases). V lost 3 bases and J lost 0, with 8 bases in between. The CDR3 length is 14 residues. CDR1 is MNHEY, CDR2 SMNVEV, per germline (reference sequence). The CDR3 spells CASSLRGMNTEAFF. In DNA, the CDR3 is TGTGCCAGCAGTTTGCGGGGGATGAACACTGAAGCTTTCTTT.

In this sample, this clone turned up a few times. The chain is built from TRBV30 and TRBJ1-5; D unresolved. The CDR3 runs to 15 residues. Germline V gene lookup returns CDR1 GTSNPN and CDR2 SVGIG (reference sequence). The germline V and J ends were trimmed by 1 base and 9 bases, with 19 bases remaining between them. CDR3 bases: TGTGCCTGGAGTGGAATTTCAGGACTTGTTGGGCCCCAGCATTTT. This encodes CAWSGISGLVGPQHF. The full variable domain, in which reference TRBV30 and TRBJ1-5 provide the parts outside the CDR3, is SQTIHQWPATLVQPVGSPLSLECTVEGTSNPNLYWYRQAAGRGLQLLFYSVGIGQISSEVPQNLSASRPQDRQFILSSKKLLLSDSGFYLCAWSGISGLVGPQHFGDGTRLSIL.

This chain's CDR3 is CASSARGQGANSPLHF. CDR3 in DNA: TGTGCCAGCAGCGCCCGCGGACAGGGGGCTAATTCACCCCTCCACTTT. This chain uses TRBV9 with TRBJ1-6; TRBD1 agrees at 11 bases. The CDR3 loop spans 16 amino acids. Germline V CDR1 and CDR2: SGDLS, YYNGEE. V lost 3 bases, J lost 6 bases, and 5 bases stayed unmatched.

V and J are TRBV4-3 and TRBJ1-6; D is uncertain. Germline V gene sequence: CDR1 LGHNA, CDR2 YSLEER. Between the trimmed V and J ends, which lost 0 bases and 0 bases, there was a span of 12 bases. CDR3 length equals 18 residues. This chain's CDR3 is CASSQEVLENSYNSPLHF. CDR3 DNA sequence: TGCGCCAGCAGCCAAGAGGTTTTGGAGAACTCCTATAATTCACCCCTCCACTTT.

The chain joins TRBV4-1 to TRBJ1-1, with a weak D call TRBD1 (5 bases). The germline V and J ends were trimmed by 2 bases and 0 bases, with 13 bases remaining between them. CDR3 length: 16 residues. The germline gives CDR1 MGHRA, CDR2 YSYEKL. The CDR3 sequence: CASSQRGASVNTEAFF. CDR3 in DNA: TGCGCCAGCAGCCAACGTGGGGCGAGCGTGAACACTGAAGCTTTCTTT.

The chain combines TRBV19 with TRBJ1-5; D remains ambiguous. CDR3 length equals 13 residues. V shed 5 bases and J shed 4 bases, with 9 bases lying between them. The germline V gene encodes CDR1 LNHDA and CDR2 SQIVND (reference sequence). CDR3 amino acids: CASSSENNQPQHF. In DNA form, the CDR3 reads TGTGCCAGTAGTTCAGAGAATAATCAGCCCCAGCATTTT.

About this clone: The identical CDR3 is also encoded by other nucleotide sequences in the sample. V and J are TRBV5-1 and TRBJ2-5; D might be TRBD1 or TRBD2, each matching 6 bases. The CDR3 totals 17 residues. The V and J ends lost 3 bases and 7 bases respectively, with 25 bases between them. Germline lookup yields CDR1 SGHRS and CDR2 YFSETQ. CDR3 coding DNA: TGCGCCAGCAGCTCGGTGCCCCTAGCAGGGGCCGGGGGGACCCAGTACTTC. This codes for CASSSVPLAGAGGTQYF.

This chain connects TRBV9 to TRBJ2-3; D remains ambiguous. The CDR3 is made up of 15 amino acids. The germline gives CDR1 SGDLS, CDR2 YYNGEE. Trimming removed 0 bases at V and 1 base at J, with 9 bases between. CDR3 in amino acids: CASSVDWAGTDTQYF. The CDR3 DNA follows: TGTGCCAGCAGCGTAGATTGGGCGGGCACAGATACGCAGTATTTT. The full variable domain, its missing parts supplied by reference TRBV9 and TRBJ2-3, is DSGVTQTPKHLITATGQRVTLRCSPRSGDLSVYWYQQSLDQGLQFLIQYYNGEERAKGNILERFSAQQFPDLHSELNLSSLELGDSALYFCASSVDWAGTDTQYFGPGTRLTVL.

The chain links TRBV18 to TRBJ2-2; TRBD1 matches 7 bases. CDR3 length equals 17 residues. Germline V gives CDR1 KGHSH, CDR2 LQKENI. V lost 4 bases, J lost 4 bases, and 12 bases stayed unmatched. This CDR3 reads CASSLDRVPRRTGELFF. CDR3 coding DNA: TGTGCCAGCTCACTCGACAGGGTCCCTCGTCGCACCGGGGAGCTGTTTTTT. The full variable domain, with the rest looked up from reference TRBV18 and TRBJ2-2, is NAGVMQNPRHLVRRRGQEARLRCSPMKGHSHVYWYRQLPEEGLKFMVYLQKENIIDESGMPKERFSAEFPKEGPSILRIQQVVRGDSAAYFCASSLDRVPRRTGELFFGEGSRLTVL.

This chain links TRBV10-1 with TRBJ1-2; D possibly corresponds to TRBD1 (5 bases). There are 13 residues in the CDR3. CDR1 WNHNN and CDR2 SYGVQD come from the germline V gene (reference sequence). V was trimmed by 3 bases and J by 8 bases, leaving 13 bases between them. DNA for the CDR3: TGCGCCAGCAGTGAAGGGGACCTGCGCGGCTACACCTTC. This sequence encodes CASSEGDLRGYTF.

This rearrangement joins TRBV19 to TRBJ1-5; 8 bases are shared with TRBD1. The V gene end was trimmed by 3 bases and the J gene end by 2 bases; junction bases not matched to a gene: 12. The CDR3 contains 18 residues. Germline V lookup: CDR1 LNHDA, CDR2 SQIVND (reference sequence). The CDR3 loop is CASSMEKRTGNRNQPQHF. Here the CDR3 DNA reads TGTGCCAGTAGTATGGAGAAGCGGACAGGGAATCGCAATCAGCCCCAGCATTTT.

The chain recombines TRBV6-1 with TRBJ1-2, with 7 bases aligning to TRBD1. The CDR3 spans 18 residues. The germline CDR1 and CDR2 sequences are MNHNS and SASEGT. J lost 3 bases, V lost 1 base, and 14 bases had no gene match. This CDR3 is CASSEDILRGGGDYGYTF. For the CDR3, the DNA is TGTGCCAGCAGTGAAGACATTCTACGGGGAGGGGGCGACTATGGCTACACCTTC.

The genes are TRBV15 and TRBJ2-1; TRBD2 matches at 8 bases. Losses at the gene ends were 2 bases for V and 8 bases for J; bases not matched to a gene: 8. Germline CDR1 and CDR2: LNHNV and YYDKDF (reference sequence). The CDR3 runs to 15 residues. CDR3 nucleotide sequence: TGTGCCACCAGCAGACTCGGGACTAGTCGCGATGAGCAGTTCTTC. Protein product: CATSRLGTSRDEQFF.

The rearrangement uses TRBV10-1 and TRBJ2-1; 11 nucleotides agree with TRBD2. Germline CDR1 is WNHNN and CDR2 is SYGVQD (reference sequence). This CDR3 comprises 15 residues. The V and J ends lost 4 bases and 6 bases, in that order; junction bases with no gene match: 5. The DNA for the CDR3 is TGCGCCAGCAGTGGGTCTAGCGGGAGGATCAATGAGCAGTTCTTC. Translating it yields CASSGSSGRINEQFF.

The V call is TRBV12-2, the J call TRBJ2-7; TRBD2 is taken as the D call from the table, unchecked against the DNA. TRBV12-2 is noted as a pseudogene. The CDR3 has 15 amino acids. CDR3 bases: TGTGCAAGTCGCTTATCCCCGGAGGGTAGCTACGAGCAGTACTTC. This sequence encodes CASRLSPEGSYEQYF.

CDR3 DNA: TGTGCCAGCAGCTTAGAGTCCCCCGCGGATAGCTACGAGCAGTACTTC. As protein: CASSLESPADSYEQYF. The chain couples TRBV7-2 to TRBJ2-7; D gene ambiguous. The CDR3 is 16 residues long. Germline V gives CDR1 SGHTA, CDR2 FQGNSA. With 1 base removed from V and 3 bases from J, the gap between germline ends came to 16 bases.